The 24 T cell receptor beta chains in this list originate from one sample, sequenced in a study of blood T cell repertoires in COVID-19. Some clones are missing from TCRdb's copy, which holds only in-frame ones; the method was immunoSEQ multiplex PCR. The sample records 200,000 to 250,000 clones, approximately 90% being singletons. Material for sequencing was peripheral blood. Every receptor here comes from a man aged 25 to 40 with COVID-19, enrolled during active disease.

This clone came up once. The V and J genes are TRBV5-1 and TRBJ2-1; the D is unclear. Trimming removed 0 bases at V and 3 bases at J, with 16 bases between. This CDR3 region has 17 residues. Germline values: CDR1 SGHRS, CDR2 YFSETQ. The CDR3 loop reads CASSLGGSLGIYNEQFF. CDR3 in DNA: TGCGCCAGCAGCTTGGGTGGTAGCCTCGGAATCTACAATGAGCAGTTCTTC.

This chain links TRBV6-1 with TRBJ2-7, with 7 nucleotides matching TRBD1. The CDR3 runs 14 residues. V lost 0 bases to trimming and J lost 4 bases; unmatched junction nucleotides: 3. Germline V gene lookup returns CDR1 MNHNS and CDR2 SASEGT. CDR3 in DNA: TGTGCCAGCAGTGAAGCAGGGGGCGGGTACGAGCAGTACTTC. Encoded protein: CASSEAGGGYEQYF.

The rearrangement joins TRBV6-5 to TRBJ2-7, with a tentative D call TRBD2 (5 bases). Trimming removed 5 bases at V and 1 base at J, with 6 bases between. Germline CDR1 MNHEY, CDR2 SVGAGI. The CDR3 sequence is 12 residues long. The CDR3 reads CASSPGSYEQYF. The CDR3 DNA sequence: TGTGCCAGCAGTCCGGGATCCTACGAGCAGTACTTC.

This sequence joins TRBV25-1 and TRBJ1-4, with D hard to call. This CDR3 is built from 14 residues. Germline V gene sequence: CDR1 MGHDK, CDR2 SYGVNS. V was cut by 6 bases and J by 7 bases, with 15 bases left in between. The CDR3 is CASRDLQRGEKLFF. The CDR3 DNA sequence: TGTGCCAGCAGAGATCTTCAGCGGGGTGAAAAACTGTTTTTT. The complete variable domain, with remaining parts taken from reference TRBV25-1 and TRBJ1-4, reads EADIYQTPRYLVIGTGKKITLECSQTMGHDKMYWYQQDPGMELHLIHYSYGVNSTEKGDLSSESTVSRIRTEHFPLTLESARPSHTSQYLCASRDLQRGEKLFFGSGTQLSVL.

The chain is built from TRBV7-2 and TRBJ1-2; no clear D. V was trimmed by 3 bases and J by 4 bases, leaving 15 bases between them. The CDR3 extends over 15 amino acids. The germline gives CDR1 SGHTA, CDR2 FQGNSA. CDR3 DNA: TGTGCCAGCAGCTTGGGTCCAGAGCGAACCTATGGCTACACCTTC. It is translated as CASSLGPERTYGYTF.

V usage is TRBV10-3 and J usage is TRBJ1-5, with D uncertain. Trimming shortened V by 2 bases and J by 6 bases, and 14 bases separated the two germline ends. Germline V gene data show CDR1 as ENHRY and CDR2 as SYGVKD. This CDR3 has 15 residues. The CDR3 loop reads CAISEGRAVGQPQHF. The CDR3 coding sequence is TGTGCCATCAGTGAGGGGAGGGCGGTCGGTCAGCCCCAGCATTTT.

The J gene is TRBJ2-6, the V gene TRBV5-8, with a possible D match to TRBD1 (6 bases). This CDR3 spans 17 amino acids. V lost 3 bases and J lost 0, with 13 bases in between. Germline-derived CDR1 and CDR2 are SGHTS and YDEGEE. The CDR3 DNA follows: TGTGCCAGCAGCTCCCGGACAGCCAGCTCTGGGGCCAACGTCCTGACTTTC. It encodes CASSSRTASSGANVLTF.

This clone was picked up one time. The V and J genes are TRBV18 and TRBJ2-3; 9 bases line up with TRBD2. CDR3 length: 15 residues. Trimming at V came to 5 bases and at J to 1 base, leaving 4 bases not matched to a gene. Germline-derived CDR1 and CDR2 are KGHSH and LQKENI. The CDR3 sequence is CASSGIAGGTDTQYF. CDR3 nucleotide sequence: TGTGCCAGCTCAGGCATAGCGGGGGGCACAGATACGCAGTATTTT. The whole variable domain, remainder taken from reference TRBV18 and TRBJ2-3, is NAGVMQNPRHLVRRRGQEARLRCSPMKGHSHVYWYRQLPEEGLKFMVYLQKENIIDESGMPKERFSAEFPKEGPSILRIQQVVRGDSAAYFCASSGIAGGTDTQYFGPGTRLTVL.

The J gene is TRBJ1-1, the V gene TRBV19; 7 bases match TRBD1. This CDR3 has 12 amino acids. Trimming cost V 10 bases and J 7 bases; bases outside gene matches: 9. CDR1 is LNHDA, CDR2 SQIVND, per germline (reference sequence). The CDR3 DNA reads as TGTGCCATATCACAGGGGAGGAGTGAAGCTTTCTTT. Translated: CAISQGRSEAFF.

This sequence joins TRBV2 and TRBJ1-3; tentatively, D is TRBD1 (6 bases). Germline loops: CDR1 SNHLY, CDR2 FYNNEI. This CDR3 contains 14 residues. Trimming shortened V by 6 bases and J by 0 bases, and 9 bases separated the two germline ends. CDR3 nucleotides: TGTGCCAGCAGCAAGGACAGCTCTGGAAACACCATATATTTT. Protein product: CASSKDSSGNTIYF.

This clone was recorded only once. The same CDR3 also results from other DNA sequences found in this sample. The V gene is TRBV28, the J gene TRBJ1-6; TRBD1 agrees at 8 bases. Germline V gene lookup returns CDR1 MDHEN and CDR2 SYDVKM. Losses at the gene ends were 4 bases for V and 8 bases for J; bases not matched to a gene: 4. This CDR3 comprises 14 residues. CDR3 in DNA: TGTGCCAGCAGTTCCGGACAGGGCGATTCACCCCTCCACTTT. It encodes CASSSGQGDSPLHF.

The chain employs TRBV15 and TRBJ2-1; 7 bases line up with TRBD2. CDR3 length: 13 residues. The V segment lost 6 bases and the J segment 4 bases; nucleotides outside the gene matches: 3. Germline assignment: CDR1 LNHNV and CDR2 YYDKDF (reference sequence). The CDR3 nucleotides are TGTGCCACCAGGGGGGGGGAGTACAATGAGCAGTTCTTC. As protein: CATRGGEYNEQFF.

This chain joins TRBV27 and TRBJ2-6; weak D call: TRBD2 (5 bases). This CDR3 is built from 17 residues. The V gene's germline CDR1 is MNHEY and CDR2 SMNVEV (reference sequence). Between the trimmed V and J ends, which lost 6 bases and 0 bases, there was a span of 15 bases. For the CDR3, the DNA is TGTGCCAGCAGCCTTGAGGGCCCTTACTCTGGGGCCAACGTCCTGACTTTC. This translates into CASSLEGPYSGANVLTF.

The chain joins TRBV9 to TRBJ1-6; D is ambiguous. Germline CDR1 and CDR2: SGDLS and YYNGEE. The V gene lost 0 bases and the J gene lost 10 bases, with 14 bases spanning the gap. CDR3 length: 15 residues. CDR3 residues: CASSVGKGGGSPLHF. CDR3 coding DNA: TGTGCCAGCAGCGTAGGAAAGGGAGGAGGCTCACCCCTCCACTTT.

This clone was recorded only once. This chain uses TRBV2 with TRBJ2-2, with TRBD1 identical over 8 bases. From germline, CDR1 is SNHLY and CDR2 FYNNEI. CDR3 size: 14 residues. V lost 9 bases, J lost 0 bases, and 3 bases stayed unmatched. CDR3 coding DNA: TGTGCCAGAGGGACAGGATCGAACACCGGGGAGCTGTTTTTT. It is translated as CARGTGSNTGELFF.

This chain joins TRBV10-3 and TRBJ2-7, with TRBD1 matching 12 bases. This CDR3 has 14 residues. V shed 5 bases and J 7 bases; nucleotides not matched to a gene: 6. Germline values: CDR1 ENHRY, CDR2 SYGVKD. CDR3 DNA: TGTGCCATCAGTCTGGGACAGGGGGCAAGGGAGCAGTACTTC. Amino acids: CAISLGQGAREQYF.

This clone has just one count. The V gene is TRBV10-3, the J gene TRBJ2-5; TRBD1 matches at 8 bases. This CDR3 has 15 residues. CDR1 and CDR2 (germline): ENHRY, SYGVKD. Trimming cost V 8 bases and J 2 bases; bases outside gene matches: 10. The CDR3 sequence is CAIGDPGQGQETQYF. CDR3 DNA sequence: TGTGCCATCGGAGATCCAGGACAGGGTCAAGAGACCCAGTACTTC.

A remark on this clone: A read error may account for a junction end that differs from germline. The CDR3 sequence is CASSSPGQGLAGAYNGQFF. CDR3 coding DNA: TGTGCCAGCAGCTCCCCGGGACAGGGACTAGCGGGAGCCTACAATGGGCAGTTCTTC. The chain links TRBV7-2 to TRBJ2-1; 14 positions agree with TRBD2. The CDR3 covers 19 residues. Germline loops: CDR1 SGHTA, CDR2 FQGNSA.

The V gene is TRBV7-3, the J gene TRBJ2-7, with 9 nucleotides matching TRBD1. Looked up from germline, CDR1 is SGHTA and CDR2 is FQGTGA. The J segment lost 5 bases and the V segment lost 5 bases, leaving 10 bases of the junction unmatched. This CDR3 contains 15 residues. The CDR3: CASSLSGTGTNEQYF. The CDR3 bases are TGTGCCAGCAGCCTATCCGGGACAGGGACAAACGAGCAGTACTTC. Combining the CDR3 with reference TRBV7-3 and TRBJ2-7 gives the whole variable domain GAGVSQTPSNKVTEKGKYVELRCDPISGHTALYWYRQSLGQGPEFLIYFQGTGAADDSGLPNDRFFAVRPEGSVSTLKIQRTERGDSAVYLCASSLSGTGTNEQYFGPGTRLTVT.

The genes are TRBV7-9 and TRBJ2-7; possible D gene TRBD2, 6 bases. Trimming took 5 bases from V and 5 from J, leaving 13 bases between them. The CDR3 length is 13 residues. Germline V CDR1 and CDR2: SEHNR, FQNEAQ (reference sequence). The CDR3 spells CASSLGTLDEQYF. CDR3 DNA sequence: TGTGCCAGCAGCCTTGGGACTTTAGACGAGCAGTACTTC.

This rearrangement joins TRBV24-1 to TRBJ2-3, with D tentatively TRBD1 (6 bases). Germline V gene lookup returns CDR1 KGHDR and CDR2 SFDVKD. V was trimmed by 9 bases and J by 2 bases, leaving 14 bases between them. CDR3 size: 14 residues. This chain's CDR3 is CATQGQDNTDTQYF. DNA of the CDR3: TGTGCCACCCAGGGGCAGGATAACACAGATACGCAGTATTTT.

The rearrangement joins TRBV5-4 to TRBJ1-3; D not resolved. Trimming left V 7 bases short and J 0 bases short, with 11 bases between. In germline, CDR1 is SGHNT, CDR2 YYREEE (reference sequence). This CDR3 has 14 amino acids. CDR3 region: CASGQINSGNTIYF. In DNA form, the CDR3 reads TGTGCCAGCGGGCAAATCAACTCTGGAAACACCATATATTTT.

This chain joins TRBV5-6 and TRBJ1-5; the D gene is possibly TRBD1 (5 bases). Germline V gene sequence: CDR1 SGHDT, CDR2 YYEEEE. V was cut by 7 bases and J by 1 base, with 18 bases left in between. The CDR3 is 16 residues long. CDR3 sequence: CASRRTGGTSNQPQHF. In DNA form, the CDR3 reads TGTGCCAGCCGGCGAACGGGAGGGACGAGCAATCAGCCCCAGCATTTT.

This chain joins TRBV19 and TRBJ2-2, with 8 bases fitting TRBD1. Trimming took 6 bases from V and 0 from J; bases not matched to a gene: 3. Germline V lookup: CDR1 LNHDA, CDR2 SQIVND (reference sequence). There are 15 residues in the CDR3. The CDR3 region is CASRTGDANTGELFF. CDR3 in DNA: TGTGCCAGTAGGACAGGGGATGCGAACACCGGGGAGCTGTTTTTT.